A selection of T cell receptor beta chains follows, all from one sample in a study of PD-L1 blockade in urothelial cancer. Method: immunoSEQ multiplex PCR; TCRdb's copy keeps in-frame clones and lacks some. The data contain about 130,000 clones, 86% of them singletons. The sequencing here drew on PBMCs, taken around atezolizumab (anti-PD-L1) treatment. These receptors were collected from a man aged 50 or older with urothelial cancer. The CDR3 runs from the conserved cysteine through the conserved F or W. D genes are given only for firm matches. Only some rows state a clone size, as once, few, many or a class for expanded clones.

V,size,D,J,CDR3,DNA
TRBV5-1,NA,NA,TRBJ2-1,CASSLAPSNEQFF,TGCGCCAGCAGCTTGGCCCCGAGCAATGAGCAGTTCTTC
TRBV28,once,NA,TRBJ2-1,CASRQGNGNEQFF,TGTGCCAGCAGGCAGGGAAACGGCAATGAGCAGTTCTTC
TRBV19,NA,TRBD2,TRBJ2-5,CASRARGTSGAETQYF,TGTGCCTCCCGAGCCCGCGGGACTAGCGGTGCGGAGACCCAGTACTTC
TRBV30,NA,TRBD2,TRBJ2-1,CAWAPGLSYNEQFF,TGTGCCTGGGCACCGGGACTATCCTACAATGAGCAGTTCTTC
TRBV5-1,few,NA,TRBJ2-7,CASRDGGTYEQYF,TGCGCCAGCAGGGATGGCGGGACCTACGAGCAGTACTTC
TRBV19,NA,NA,TRBJ2-3,CASSKARSSVLSSTDTQYF,TGTGCCAGTAGTAAAGCCAGGAGTAGCGTCCTGAGCAGCACAGATACGCAGTATTTT
TRBV18,few,NA,TRBJ1-5,CASSPGAGEQPQHF,TGTGCCAGCTCACCCGGGGCGGGGGAACAGCCCCAGCATTTT
TRBV5-4,NA,NA,TRBJ2-7,CASSLTGSGTYEQYF,TGTGCCAGCAGCTTGACAGGGAGCGGTACCTACGAGCAGTACTTC
TRBV5-3,NA,TRBD2,TRBJ2-2,CARSLVTSGTHGELFF,TGTGCCAGAAGCTTGGTAACTAGCGGGACCCACGGGGAGCTGTTTTTT
TRBV7-2,NA,NA,TRBJ1-2,CASSLYTPYGYTF,TGTGCCAGCAGCTTATATACACCGTATGGCTACACCTTC
TRBV4-1,NA,NA,TRBJ2-1,CASSQERIPPYNEQFF,TGCGCCAGCAGCCAGGAGCGGATCCCCCCTTACAATGAGCAGTTCTTC
TRBV7-9,NA,TRBD1,TRBJ2-3,CASSSDRGLYTDTQYF,TGTGCCAGCAGCTCGGACAGGGGGTTATACACAGATACGCAGTATTTT
TRBV19,NA,TRBD2,TRBJ2-3,CASRPAGGTDTQYF,TGTGCCAGTAGACCAGCGGGAGGCACAGATACGCAGTATTTT
TRBV5-1,NA,NA,TRBJ2-5,CASSAALGGETQYF,TGCGCCAGCAGCGCTGCACTAGGGGGAGAGACCCAGTACTTC
TRBV5-8,NA,TRBD1,TRBJ1-5,CASSLWGRGHQPQHF,TGTGCCAGCAGCTTGTGGGGCAGGGGGCACCAGCCCCAGCATTTT
TRBV29-1,once,TRBD2,TRBJ2-1,CSVVPYTGLAFNEQFF,TGCAGCGTGGTTCCGTATACGGGACTAGCGTTTAATGAGCAGTTCTTC
TRBV19,NA,TRBD2,TRBJ2-1,CASRGDPGTSAKYEQFF,TGTGCCAGTAGGGGGGACCCCGGGACTAGCGCCAAGTATGAGCAGTTCTTC